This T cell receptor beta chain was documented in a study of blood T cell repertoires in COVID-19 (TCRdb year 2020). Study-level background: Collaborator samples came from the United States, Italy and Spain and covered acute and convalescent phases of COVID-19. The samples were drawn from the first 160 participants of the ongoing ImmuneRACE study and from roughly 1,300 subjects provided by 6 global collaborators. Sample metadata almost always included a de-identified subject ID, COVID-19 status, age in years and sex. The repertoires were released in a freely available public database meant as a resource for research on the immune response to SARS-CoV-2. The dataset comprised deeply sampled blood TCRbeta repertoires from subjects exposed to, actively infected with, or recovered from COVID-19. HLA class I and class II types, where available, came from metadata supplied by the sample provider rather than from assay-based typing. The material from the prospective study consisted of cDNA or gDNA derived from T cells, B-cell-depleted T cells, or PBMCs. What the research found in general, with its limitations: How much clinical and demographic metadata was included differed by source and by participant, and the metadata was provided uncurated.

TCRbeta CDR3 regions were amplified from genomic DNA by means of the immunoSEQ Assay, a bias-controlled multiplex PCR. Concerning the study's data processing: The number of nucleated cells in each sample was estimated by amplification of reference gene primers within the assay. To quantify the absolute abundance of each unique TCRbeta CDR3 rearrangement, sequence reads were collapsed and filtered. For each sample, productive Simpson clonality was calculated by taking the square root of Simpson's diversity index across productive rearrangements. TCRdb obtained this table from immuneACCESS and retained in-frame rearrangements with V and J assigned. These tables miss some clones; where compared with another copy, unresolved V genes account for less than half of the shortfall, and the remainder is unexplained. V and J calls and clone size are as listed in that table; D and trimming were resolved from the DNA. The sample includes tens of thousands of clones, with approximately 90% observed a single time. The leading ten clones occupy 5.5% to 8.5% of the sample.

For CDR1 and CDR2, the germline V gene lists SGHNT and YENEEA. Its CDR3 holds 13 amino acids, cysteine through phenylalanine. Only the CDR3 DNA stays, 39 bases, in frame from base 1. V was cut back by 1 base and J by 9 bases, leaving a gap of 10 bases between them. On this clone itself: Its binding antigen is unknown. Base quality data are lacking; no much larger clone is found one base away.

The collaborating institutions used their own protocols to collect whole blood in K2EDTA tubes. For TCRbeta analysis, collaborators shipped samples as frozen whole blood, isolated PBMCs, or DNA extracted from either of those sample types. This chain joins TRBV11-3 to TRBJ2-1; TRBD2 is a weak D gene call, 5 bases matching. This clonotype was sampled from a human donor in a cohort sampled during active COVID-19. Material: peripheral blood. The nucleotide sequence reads TGTGCCAGCAGCTTAGGACTACGGGGTGAGCAGTTCTTC. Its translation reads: CASSLGLRGEQFF.